This TCR beta chain was captured by sequencing in a study of shared clonotypes between healthy human individuals. The wider study: A couple of female and a few male donors aged 18 to 49 were enrolled. Whole-study findings and limits: A limitation of the genetic and exposure-history diversity represented arose from few donors.

Each PCR replicate from the sorted subsets contained about 200 ng DNA, which is some 32,000 T cell genomes. The repertoire was sequenced with immunoSEQ multiplex PCR; TCRdb's copy has only in-frame clones and lacks some. This sample has a few million clones, with 90% to 96% found just once. The V gene end was trimmed by 4 bases and the J gene end by 5 bases; junction bases not matched to a gene: 10. Per germline, CDR1 SGHVS and CDR2 FQNEAQ. The CDR3 sequence is 15 residues long. Concerning this clone itself: The antigen is undetermined.

The clonotype originates from a man between 18 and 29 years old in good health. This chain links TRBV7-8 with TRBJ2-7, with TRBD1 identical over 8 bases. Sequencing was done on a sample of naive CD4+ T cells sorted from blood. Subset denoted: CD45RA+ positively selected. CDR3 sequence: CASSSRTGMFHEQYF. CDR3 nucleotides: TGTGCCAGCAGCTCAAGGACAGGGATGTTCCACGAGCAGTACTTC. Using reference TRBV7-8 and TRBJ2-7 for the parts outside the CDR3, the full variable domain is GAGVSQSPRYKVAKRGQDVALRCDPISGHVSLFWYQQALGQGPEFLTYFQNEAQLDKSGLPSDRFFAERPEGSVSTLKIQRTQQEDSAVYLCASSSRTGMFHEQYFGPGTRLTVT.